This passage covers 24 T cell receptor beta chains from one sample sequenced in a study of blood T cell repertoires in COVID-19. Some clones are missing from TCRdb's copy, which holds only in-frame ones; the method was immunoSEQ multiplex PCR. The data show around 70,000 clones, about 80% seen once. Input material: peripheral blood. The receptor set was obtained from a human donor in a cohort sampled during active COVID-19.

The V and J genes are TRBV6-5 and TRBJ1-1; no clear D. The V gene lost 0 bases and the J gene lost 1 base, with 12 bases spanning the gap. The germline gives CDR1 MNHEY, CDR2 SVGAGI. This CDR3 has 16 amino acids. CDR3: CASSYSEVSRNTEAFF. The CDR3 coding sequence is TGTGCCAGCAGTTACTCAGAGGTTTCGAGGAACACTGAAGCTTTCTTT.

The chain has TRBV11-3 and TRBJ2-7, with 7 nucleotides matching TRBD2. Germline V CDR1 and CDR2: SGHNT, YENEEA. The ends lost 1 base at V and 5 bases at J; junction bases unmatched: 5. The CDR3 is made up of 14 amino acids. The CDR3 sequence is CASSLGGSQNEQYF. The CDR3 DNA follows: TGTGCCAGCAGCTTAGGCGGGAGTCAGAACGAGCAGTACTTC. Supplemented by reference TRBV11-3 and TRBJ2-7, the full variable domain reads EAGVVQSPRYKIIEKKQPVAFWCNPISGHNTLYWYLQNLGQGPELLIRYENEEAVDDSQLPKDRFSAERLKGVDSTLKIQPAELGDSAVYLCASSLGGSQNEQYFGPGTRLTVT.

The V and J genes are TRBV27 and TRBJ2-7; 8 nucleotides align to TRBD1. The germline CDR1 and CDR2 sequences are MNHEY and SMNVEV (reference sequence). This CDR3 is 14 amino acids long. V trimming: 5 bases; J trimming: 2 bases; junction bases outside the gene matches: 5. The CDR3 region has the DNA TGTGCCAGCAGTCGCGAGACAGGGGCCTACGAGCAGTACTTC. It encodes CASSRETGAYEQYF.

The chain recombines TRBV19 with TRBJ1-1, with 7 bases aligning to TRBD1. This CDR3 is 14 amino acids long. CDR1 is LNHDA and CDR2 is SQIVND in the germline V gene (reference sequence). Trimming cost V 4 bases and J 6 bases; bases outside gene matches: 8. The CDR3 DNA sequence: TGTGCCAGTAGTAAAGGACCGGGACAGTCTGAAGCTTTCTTT. It translates to CASSKGPGQSEAFF.

This chain links TRBV30 with TRBJ1-3, with D tentatively TRBD1 (6 bases). CDR3 length equals 15 residues. The germline V and J ends were trimmed by 8 bases and 0 bases, with 17 bases remaining between them. In germline, CDR1 is GTSNPN, CDR2 SVGIG (reference sequence). CDR3 residues: CAGKGVPLSGNTIYF. The CDR3 nucleotides are TGTGCCGGAAAGGGGGTCCCCCTCTCTGGAAACACCATATATTTT. The full variable domain, its missing parts supplied by reference TRBV30 and TRBJ1-3, is SQTIHQWPATLVQPVGSPLSLECTVEGTSNPNLYWYRQAAGRGLQLLFYSVGIGQISSEVPQNLSASRPQDRQFILSSKKLLLSDSGFYLCAGKGVPLSGNTIYFGEGSWLTVV.

This clone was detected only a few times. The V and J genes are TRBV6-1 and TRBJ1-2, with TRBD1 matching over 8 bases. V was clipped by 3 bases and J by 3 bases; unmatched bases: 9. The CDR3 contains 16 residues. CDR1 MNHNS and CDR2 SASEGT come from the germline V gene. CDR3 sequence: CASSEGRGQKDYGYTF. In DNA, the CDR3 is TGTGCCAGCAGTGAGGGCAGGGGGCAAAAAGACTATGGCTACACCTTC.

This clone was observed a handful of times. V and J are TRBV18 and TRBJ2-7; TRBD1 aligns across 12 bases. The CDR3 contains 16 residues. The J segment lost 4 bases and the V segment lost 1 base, leaving 5 bases of the junction unmatched. From germline, CDR1 is KGHSH and CDR2 LQKENI. Here the CDR3 DNA reads TGTGCCAGCTCACCACGGGGGACAGGGGGCCCGTACGAGCAGTACTTC. This sequence encodes CASSPRGTGGPYEQYF.

CDR3 sequence (DNA): TGTGCCTCAGGGTTATCCTACGAGCAGTACTTC. It translates to CASGLSYEQYF. The J gene is TRBJ2-7, the V gene TRBV28; TRBD1 is a possible D gene (5 bases). The germline V and J ends were trimmed by 11 bases and 1 base, with 9 bases remaining between them. CDR3 length: 11 residues. CDR1 and CDR2 from the germline V gene are MDHEN and SYDVKM. The full variable domain, in which reference TRBV28 and TRBJ2-7 provide the parts outside the CDR3, is DVKVTQSSRYLVKRTGEKVFLECVQDMDHENMFWYRQDPGLGLRLIYFSYDVKMKEKGDIPEGYSVSREKKERFSLILESASTNQTSMYLCASGLSYEQYFGPGTRLTVT.

The chain carries TRBV28 and TRBJ2-7, with 11 bases that match TRBD1. CDR1 MDHEN and CDR2 SYDVKM come from the germline V gene. J gave up 2 bases and V 4 bases, and 10 bases lay outside the gene matches. The CDR3 is made up of 17 amino acids. CDR3 nucleotide sequence: TGTGCCAGCAGTTCCACCCTAGGACAGGGGGCAGCCTACGAGCAGTACTTC. This codes for CASSSTLGQGAAYEQYF.

This clone has a handful of counts. The chain has TRBV15 and TRBJ1-4; 8 nucleotides match TRBD1. CDR1 and CDR2 from the germline V gene are LNHNV and YYDKDF (reference sequence). V shed 3 bases and J 1 base; nucleotides not matched to a gene: 10. This CDR3 contains 18 residues. The DNA for the CDR3 is TGTGCCACCAGCAGCAATCTCCTCAGGGGGCGAACTAATGAAAAACTGTTTTTT. Its protein product is CATSSNLLRGRTNEKLFF. Drawing the rest from reference TRBV15 and TRBJ1-4, the complete variable domain is DAMVIQNPRYQVTQFGKPVTLSCSQTLNHNVMYWYQQKSSQAPKLLFHYYDKDFNNEADTPDNFQSRRPNTSFCFLDIRSPGLGDTAMYLCATSSNLLRGRTNEKLFFGSGTQLSVL.

The CDR3 DNA is TGTGCCAGCAGTTTATTCGGCGGGACGGTGTTGGCCAAAAACATTCAGTACTTC. This encodes CASSLFGGTVLAKNIQYF. V and J are TRBV28 and TRBJ2-4; a weak D match, TRBD2 (6 bases). Germline V gene lookup returns CDR1 MDHEN and CDR2 SYDVKM. V was shortened by 1 base and J by 1 base, with 17 bases between the two germline ends. CDR3 size: 18 residues.

The chain combines TRBV19 with TRBJ2-1, with D possibly TRBD2 on 5 matching bases. V was shortened by 5 bases and J by 7 bases, with 12 bases between the two germline ends. This CDR3 contains 13 residues. The germline V gene encodes CDR1 LNHDA and CDR2 SQIVND (reference sequence). This CDR3 reads CASSSTSYNEQFF. CDR3 bases: TGTGCCAGTAGTTCTACTAGTTATAATGAGCAGTTCTTC.

The CDR3, as DNA: TGTGCCAGCAGTAGGACAGGTGCAACTAATGAAAAACTGTTTTTT. Encoded protein: CASSRTGATNEKLFF. The chain is built from TRBV6-5 and TRBJ1-4; 7 bases fit TRBD1. CDR3 length: 15 amino acids. The junction had 3 bases not matched to a gene; V was cut back by 5 bases and J by 0 bases. Germline V lookup: CDR1 MNHEY, CDR2 SVGAGI.

This clone has only a few counts. This rearrangement joins TRBV27 to TRBJ2-7, with D unclear. The CDR3 is 12 residues long. Trimming pared 7 bases from V and 0 bases from J, leaving 7 bases between. CDR1 is MNHEY, CDR2 SMNVEV, per germline (reference sequence). CDR3 amino acids: CASIPSSYEQYF. CDR3 sequence (DNA): TGTGCCAGCATCCCTTCCTCCTACGAGCAGTACTTC.

The chain is built from TRBV28 and TRBJ1-2; 9 bases fit TRBD1. V gave up 6 bases and J gave up 7 bases; unmatched junction bases: 6. Germline-derived CDR1 and CDR2 are MDHEN and SYDVKM. The CDR3 spans 13 residues. The CDR3 DNA is TGTGCCAGCAGCTCACAGGGGGCGCTTGGCTACACCTTC. This codes for CASSSQGALGYTF.

The chain has TRBV9 and TRBJ2-4, with 10 positions matching TRBD1. CDR3 length: 19 residues. J gave up 0 bases and V 2 bases, and 11 bases lay outside the gene matches. The germline gives CDR1 SGDLS, CDR2 YYNGEE. CDR3 residues: CASSVPTGGVGIAKNIQYF. The CDR3 DNA sequence: TGTGCCAGCAGCGTCCCGACAGGGGGCGTGGGGATAGCCAAAAACATTCAGTACTTC.

The chain has TRBV5-8 and TRBJ2-7, with 8 positions matching TRBD1. The CDR3 loop spans 13 amino acids. V dropped 4 bases and J dropped 5; count of bases not matched to a gene: 5. Per germline, CDR1 SGHTS and CDR2 YDEGEE. The CDR3 sequence is CASSLTGANEQYF. The CDR3 region has the DNA TGTGCCAGCAGCCTGACAGGGGCGAACGAGCAGTACTTC. Using reference TRBV5-8 and TRBJ2-7 for the parts outside the CDR3, the full variable domain is EAGVTQSPTHLIKTRGQQATLRCSPISGHTSVYWYQQALGLGLQFLLWYDEGEERNRGNFPPRFSGRQFPNYSSELNVNALELEDSALYLCASSLTGANEQYFGPGTRLTVT.

J is TRBJ1-1 and V is TRBV28; no definite D call. CDR1 and CDR2 from the germline V gene are MDHEN and SYDVKM. The V and J ends lost 6 bases and 1 base respectively, with 15 bases between them. The CDR3 has 15 residues. The CDR3 spells CASSLAPPQNTEAFF. The CDR3 bases are TGTGCCAGCAGCCTCGCCCCCCCACAGAACACTGAAGCTTTCTTT.

In this sample, this clone turned up once. The rearrangement links TRBV2 to TRBJ2-3; 11 bases align to TRBD2. The V gene's germline CDR1 is SNHLY and CDR2 FYNNEI. CDR3 size: 15 residues. Unmatched junction bases numbered 7, after V lost 7 bases and J lost 4 bases. The CDR3 region has the DNA TGTGCCAGCAAACTAGCGGGAGTAGTGGCAGATACGCAGTATTTT. It yields the protein CASKLAGVVADTQYF.

This clone has a single count. The rearrangement links TRBV29-1 to TRBJ1-2; TRBD1 aligns across 7 bases. The CDR3 is 12 amino acids. In germline, CDR1 is SQVTM, CDR2 ANQGSEA. V lost 7 bases to trimming and J lost 7 bases; unmatched junction nucleotides: 9. CDR3 protein: CSAGEGAGGYTF. The CDR3 DNA is TGCAGCGCCGGTGAGGGGGCCGGTGGCTACACCTTC.

Comments on this clone: The junction differs from germline at one of its ends, possibly a read error. The chain couples TRBV11-2 to TRBJ1-4; 7 bases are shared with TRBD1. Germline assignment: CDR1 SGHAT and CDR2 FQNNGV. The CDR3 extends over 17 amino acids. The CDR3 region is CASSLDPDRATSEKLFF. The CDR3 DNA reads TGTGCCAGCAGCTTAGATCCAGACAGGGCAACTAGTGAAAAACTGTTTTTT.

The gene calls are TRBV11-1 and TRBJ2-7, with TRBD2 matching 12 bases. V lost 5 bases to trimming and J lost 2 bases; unmatched junction nucleotides: 4. The CDR3 extends over 15 amino acids. Germline V CDR1 and CDR2: SGHAT, FQDESV (reference sequence). This chain's CDR3 is CASSKLAGGAYEQYF. DNA of the CDR3: TGTGCCAGCAGCAAACTAGCGGGAGGAGCCTACGAGCAGTACTTC.

The chain is built from TRBV28 and TRBJ2-3; 7 bases agree with TRBD1. There are 15 residues in the CDR3. V shed 7 bases and J 0 bases; nucleotides not matched to a gene: 7. CDR1 and CDR2 (germline): MDHEN, SYDVKM. This chain's CDR3 is CASKRTGLSTDTQYF. The CDR3 coding sequence is TGTGCCAGCAAAAGGACAGGATTAAGCACAGATACGCAGTATTTT.

This chain uses TRBV21-1 with TRBJ2-7; the DNA was not compared with TRBD1, the D call given in the table. TRBV21-1 is shown as a pseudogene. The CDR3 runs to 15 residues. CDR3 DNA sequence: TGTGCCAGCAGCAAACCGGGGACACCAACCTACGAGCAGTACTTC. It encodes CASSKPGTPTYEQYF.